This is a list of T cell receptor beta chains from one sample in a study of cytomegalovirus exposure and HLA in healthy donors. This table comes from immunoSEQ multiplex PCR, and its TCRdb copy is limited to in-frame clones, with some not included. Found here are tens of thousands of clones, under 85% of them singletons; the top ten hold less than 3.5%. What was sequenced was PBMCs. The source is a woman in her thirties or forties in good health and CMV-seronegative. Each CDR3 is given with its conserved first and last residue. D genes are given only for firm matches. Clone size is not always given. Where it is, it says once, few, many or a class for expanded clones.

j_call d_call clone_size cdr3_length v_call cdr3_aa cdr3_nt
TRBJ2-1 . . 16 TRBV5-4 CASSLKQTDSYNEQFF TGTGCCAGCAGCCTTAAACAGACGGACAGTTACAATGAGCAGTTCTTC
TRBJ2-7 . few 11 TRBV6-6 CASASVYEQYF TGTGCCAGCGCCAGTGTTTACGAGCAGTACTTC
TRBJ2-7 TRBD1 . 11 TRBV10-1 CASGTGYEQYF TGCGCCAGTGGGACAGGGTACGAGCAGTACTTC
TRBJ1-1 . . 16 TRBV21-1 CASSNLDTTVPTEAFF TGTGCCAGCAGCAATCTGGACACGACAGTACCCACTGAAGCTTTCTTT
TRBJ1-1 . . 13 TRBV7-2 CASRLARGTEAFF TGTGCCAGCCGCCTAGCGAGAGGAACTGAAGCTTTCTTT
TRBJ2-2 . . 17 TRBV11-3 CASSLDLAGTNTGELFF TGTGCCAGCAGCTTAGATCTGGCGGGAACGAACACCGGGGAGCTGTTTTTT
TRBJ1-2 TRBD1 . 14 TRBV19 CASSQDRGQSGYTF TGTGCCAGTAGTCAAGACAGGGGACAGAGTGGCTACACCTTC
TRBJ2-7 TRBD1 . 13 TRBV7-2 CASSLGTVYEQYF TGTGCCAGCAGCTTGGGGACAGTCTACGAGCAGTACTTC
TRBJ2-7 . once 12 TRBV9 CASSPQGYEQYF TGTGCCAGCAGCCCTCAGGGCTACGAGCAGTACTTC
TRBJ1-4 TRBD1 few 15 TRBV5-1 CASSATQGSGEKLFF TGCGCCAGCAGCGCGACACAGGGGTCAGGAGAAAAACTGTTTTTT
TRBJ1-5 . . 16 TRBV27 CASSPLGGRGGQPQHF TGTGCCAGCAGTCCCTTGGGGGGAAGGGGAGGACAGCCCCAGCATTTT
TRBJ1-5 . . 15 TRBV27 CASAGSGRGNQPQHF TGTGCCAGCGCAGGGTCTGGGAGGGGCAATCAGCCCCAGCATTTT
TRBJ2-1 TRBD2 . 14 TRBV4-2 CASKWSGNNNEQFF TGTGCCAGCAAGTGGAGCGGGAATAACAATGAGCAGTTCTTC
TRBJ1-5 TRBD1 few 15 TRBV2 CASSEGTRGQEPQHF TGTGCCAGCAGTGAAGGGACAAGGGGGCAGGAGCCCCAGCATTTT
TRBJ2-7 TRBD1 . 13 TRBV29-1 CSAGAGTGREQYF TGCAGCGCTGGTGCCGGGACAGGCCGCGAGCAGTACTTC
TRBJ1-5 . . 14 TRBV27 CASSLAGANQPQHF TGTGCCAGCAGTTTAGCGGGGGCGAATCAGCCCCAGCATTTT
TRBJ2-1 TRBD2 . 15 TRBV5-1 CASSETSGRRNEQFF TGCGCCAGCAGCGAAACTAGCGGGAGGAGGAATGAGCAGTTCTTC
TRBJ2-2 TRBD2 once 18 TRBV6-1 CASSEVPGGPGSTGELFF TGTGCCAGCAGTGAAGTCCCGGGAGGGCCAGGAAGCACCGGGGAGCTGTTTTTT
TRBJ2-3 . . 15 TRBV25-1 CASGRGGVTTDTQYF TGTGCCAGCGGAAGGGGGGGCGTTACCACAGATACGCAGTATTTT
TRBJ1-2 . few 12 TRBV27 CASRGLYYGYTF TGTGCCAGCAGGGGGCTGTACTATGGCTACACCTTC
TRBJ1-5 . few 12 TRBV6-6 CAVTGFGQPQHF TGTGCCGTTACAGGGTTCGGGCAGCCCCAGCATTTT
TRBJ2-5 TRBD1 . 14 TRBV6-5 CASSRTGGAETQYF TGTGCCAGCAGTCGCACAGGGGGCGCGGAGACCCAGTACTTC
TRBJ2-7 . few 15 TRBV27 CASSLGQASSYEQYF TGTGCCAGCAGTTTAGGCCAGGCGAGCTCCTACGAGCAGTACTTC
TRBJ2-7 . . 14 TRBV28 CASSFLGALYEQYF TGTGCCAGCAGTTTTCTCGGAGCCCTCTACGAGCAGTACTTC
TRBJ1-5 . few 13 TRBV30 CAWRATSGQPQHF TGTGCCTGGAGAGCCACCTCGGGTCAGCCCCAGCATTTT
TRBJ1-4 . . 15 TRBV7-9 CASSFEGRANEKLFF TGTGCCAGCAGCTTCGAGGGGAGGGCTAATGAAAAACTGTTTTTT
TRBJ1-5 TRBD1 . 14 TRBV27 CASSLGTVNQPQHF TGTGCCAGCAGTTTAGGGACAGTCAATCAGCCCCAGCATTTT
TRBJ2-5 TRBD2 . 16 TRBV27 CASSSGLAGGQETQYF TGTGCCAGCAGTTCGGGACTAGCGGGAGGGCAAGAGACCCAGTACTTC
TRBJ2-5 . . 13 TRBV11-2 CASSGFRGKTQYF TGTGCCAGCAGCGGCTTCAGGGGAAAGACCCAGTACTTC
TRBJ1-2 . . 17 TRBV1 CTSSKTPPGQGLYGYTF TGCACCAGCAGTAAGACCCCCCCGGGACAGGGGCTCTATGGCTACACCTTC
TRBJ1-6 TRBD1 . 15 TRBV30 CAWRSGQGVNSPLHF TGTGCCTGGAGGTCGGGACAGGGTGTAAATTCACCCCTCCACTTT
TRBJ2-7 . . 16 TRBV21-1 CASSGSGNLSSYEQYF TGTGCCAGCAGCGGTAGCGGAAACCTGAGCTCCTACGAGCAGTACTTC
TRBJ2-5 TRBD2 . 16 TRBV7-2 CASSLLRLANQETQYF TGTGCCAGCAGCTTACTCCGACTAGCTAACCAAGAGACCCAGTACTTC
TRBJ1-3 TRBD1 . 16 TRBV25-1 CASSDGQVYSGNTIYF TGTGCCAGCAGTGATGGACAGGTTTACTCTGGAAACACCATATATTTT
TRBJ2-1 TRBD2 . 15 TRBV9 CASSVDVAGSNEQFF TGTGCCAGCAGCGTAGATGTAGCGGGAAGCAATGAGCAGTTCTTC
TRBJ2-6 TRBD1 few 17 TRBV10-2 CASRRTGEISGANVLTF TGCGCCAGCAGAAGGACAGGGGAGATCTCTGGGGCCAACGTCCTGACTTTC
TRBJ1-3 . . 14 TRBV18 CASSPEVSGNTIYF TGTGCCAGCTCACCCGAGGTCTCAGGAAACACCATATATTTT
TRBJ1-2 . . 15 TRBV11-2 CASSLDLRGGHGYTF TGTGCCAGCAGCTTAGATCTTAGGGGAGGGCACGGCTACACCTTC